This TCR beta chain was profiled in a study of shared clonotypes between healthy human individuals. Sorted subsets were amplified in replicate PCRs using around 220 ng DNA, about 30,000 T cell genomes. This table comes from immunoSEQ multiplex PCR, and its TCRdb copy is limited to in-frame clones, with some not included. The data contain about 2.4 million clones, roughly nine tenths of them seen just once; the ten biggest clones take up around 0.14%. With 0 bases removed from V and 1 base from J, the gap between germline ends came to 9 bases. The CDR3 has 15 amino acids. Germline loops: CDR1 SGHRS, CDR2 YFSETQ.

The V gene is TRBV5-1, the J gene TRBJ2-3; possible D gene TRBD2, 6 bases. The TCR originated in a man in his late teens or twenties in good health. The sample was naive CD4+ T cells sorted from blood. Documented subset: CD45RA+ positively selected. The CDR3 DNA reads TGCGCCAGCAGCTTGGGCGGGAAGGGCACAGATACGCAGTATTTT. It encodes CASSLGGKGTDTQYF.